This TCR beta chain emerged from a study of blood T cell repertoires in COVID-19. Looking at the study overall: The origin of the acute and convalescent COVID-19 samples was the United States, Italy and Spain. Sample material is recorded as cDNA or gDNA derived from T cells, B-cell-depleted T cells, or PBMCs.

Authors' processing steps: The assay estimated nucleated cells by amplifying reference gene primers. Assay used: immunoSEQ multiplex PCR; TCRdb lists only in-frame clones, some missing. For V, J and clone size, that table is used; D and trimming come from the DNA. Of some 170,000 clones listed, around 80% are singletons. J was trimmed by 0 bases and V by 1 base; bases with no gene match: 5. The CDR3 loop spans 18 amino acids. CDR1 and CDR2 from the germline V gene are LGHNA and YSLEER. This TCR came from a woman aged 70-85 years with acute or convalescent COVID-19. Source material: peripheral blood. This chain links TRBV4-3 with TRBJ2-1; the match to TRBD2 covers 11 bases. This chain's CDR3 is CASSQGTSGSSSYNEQFF. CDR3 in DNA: TGCGCCAGCAGCCAAGGGACTAGCGGGTCGAGCTCCTACAATGAGCAGTTCTTC.